The 18 T cell receptor beta chains below all came from one sample that was sequenced in a study of shared clonotypes between healthy human individuals. Assay used: immunoSEQ multiplex PCR; TCRdb lists only in-frame clones, some missing. Of 800,000 or so clones listed, around 96% are singletons. CD45RO-negative cells were positively selected for CCR7, leaving out terminally differentiated effector memory CD45RA+ cells. Sequencing was done on a sample of naive CD8+ T cells sorted from blood. Every receptor here comes from a man under 40 in good health.

This clone was detected once. The junction does not match germline at one end; this may be a read error. The gene calls are TRBV27 and TRBJ2-7, with 8 positions matching TRBD1. Germline V gene lookup returns CDR1 MNHEY and CDR2 SMNVEV (reference sequence). CDR3 length equals 11 residues. CDR3 sequence: CASSELQGGFF. The DNA of the CDR3 is TGTGCCAGCAGCGAATTACAGGGGGGATTCTTC.

V usage is TRBV14 and J usage is TRBJ2-1, with D possibly matching TRBD1 (6 bases). CDR1 SGHDN and CDR2 FVKESK come from the germline V gene. The V gene lost 4 bases and the J gene lost 2 bases, with 21 bases spanning the gap. The CDR3 consists of 18 residues. The CDR3 sequence is CASSRNIHRALTYNEQFF. DNA for the CDR3: TGTGCCAGCAGCCGTAATATTCACAGGGCCCTTACCTACAATGAGCAGTTCTTC.

The chain couples TRBV5-1 to TRBJ2-3; D is unresolved. Germline V gives CDR1 SGHRS, CDR2 YFSETQ. This CDR3 comprises 15 residues. V was trimmed by 1 base and J by 2 bases, leaving 11 bases between them. This chain's CDR3 is CASSLSSSLTDTQYF. The CDR3 DNA reads TGCGCCAGCAGCTTGAGTTCAAGTCTCACAGATACGCAGTATTTT.

V gene TRBV13 combines with J gene TRBJ2-7; 7 bases fit TRBD1. This CDR3 spans 13 amino acids. Germline CDR1 and CDR2: PRHDT and FYEKMQ (reference sequence). V was clipped by 5 bases and J by 2 bases; unmatched bases: 3. In nucleotides, the CDR3 is TGTGCCAGCAGCCCAGGACAGGCCTACGAGCAGTACTTC. Translation: CASSPGQAYEQYF.

The V and J genes are TRBV29-1 and TRBJ2-7, with 7 bases identical to TRBD1. V shed 3 bases and J 3 bases; nucleotides not matched to a gene: 2. Germline V gives CDR1 SQVTM, CDR2 ANQGSEA. The CDR3 spans 12 residues. The CDR3: CSVDWDSYEQYF. CDR3 DNA: TGCAGCGTTGATTGGGACAGCTACGAGCAGTACTTC.

The chain couples TRBV28 to TRBJ2-7; D remains unclear. The CDR3 has 14 amino acids. V was pared by 3 bases and J by 2 bases, with 11 bases between. In germline, CDR1 is MDHEN, CDR2 SYDVKM. CDR3 sequence: CASSFEGYTYEQYF. The CDR3, as DNA: TGTGCCAGCAGTTTTGAAGGCTATACCTACGAGCAGTACTTC.

V usage is TRBV30 and J usage is TRBJ1-2; D is unresolved. The germline V gene has CDR1 GTSNPN and CDR2 SVGIG (reference sequence). The CDR3 length is 12 residues. V was cut by 2 bases and J by 4 bases, with 8 bases left in between. The DNA of the CDR3 is TGTGCCTGGAGTAAATTGGTCTATGGCTACACCTTC. As protein: CAWSKLVYGYTF.

The chain uses TRBV7-8 and TRBJ2-1, with a weak D call TRBD2 (6 bases). V gave up 1 base and J gave up 6 bases, with 7 bases separating them. The germline gives CDR1 SGHVS, CDR2 FQNEAQ. The CDR3 length is 13 residues. The chain's CDR3 is CASSLGGANEQFF. Here the CDR3 DNA reads TGTGCCAGCAGCTTAGGCGGGGCCAATGAGCAGTTCTTC.

The rearrangement links TRBV27 to TRBJ2-2; D is possibly TRBD1 or TRBD2 (5 bases each). The V end lost 5 bases, the J end lost 2 bases, and 12 bases lay between the germline ends. The CDR3 consists of 15 residues. CDR1 and CDR2 (germline): MNHEY, SMNVEV (reference sequence). The DNA of the CDR3 is TGTGCCAGCAGTCCGGGGACCGTTAACACCGGGGAGCTGTTTTTT. It yields the protein CASSPGTVNTGELFF.

This clone has a single count. The chain couples TRBV18 to TRBJ1-2, with TRBD1 identical over 7 bases. The trim removed 0 bases at V and 5 bases at J, leaving 6 bases unmatched. CDR1 is KGHSH and CDR2 is LQKENI in the germline V gene. The CDR3 length is 15 residues. In DNA, the CDR3 is TGTGCCAGCTCACCACCGGAACAGGGGAGGTATGGCTACACCTTC. Translation gives CASSPPEQGRYGYTF.

This chain's CDR3 is CASSPGQFNEQFF. In nucleotides, the CDR3 is TGTGCCAGCAGTCCGGGACAGTTCAATGAGCAGTTCTTC. The chain carries TRBV27 and TRBJ2-1; 7 positions agree with TRBD1. The CDR3 has 13 residues. Germline-derived CDR1 and CDR2 are MNHEY and SMNVEV (reference sequence). V trimming: 5 bases; J trimming: 6 bases; junction bases outside the gene matches: 4.

The chain employs TRBV7-6 and TRBJ2-1, with TRBD1 matching 8 bases. The CDR3 length is 13 residues. Germline lookup yields CDR1 SGHVS and CDR2 FNYEAQ. Trimming removed 7 bases from V and 10 bases from J; junction bases left unmatched: 9. CDR3 sequence reads: CASKTSGGREQFF. As DNA, the CDR3 is TGTGCCAGCAAAACCTCAGGGGGCAGGGAGCAGTTCTTC.

The genes are TRBV6-6 and TRBJ1-5; no clear D. CDR3 length equals 14 residues. V shed 2 bases and J shed 6 bases, with 11 bases lying between them. The V gene's germline CDR1 is MNHNY and CDR2 SVGAGI (reference sequence). The chain's CDR3 is CASSYSSPVQPQHF. CDR3 bases: TGTGCCAGCAGTTACAGTTCCCCAGTTCAGCCCCAGCATTTT.

The chain recombines TRBV5-6 with TRBJ2-7, with a tentative D call TRBD2 (5 bases). The CDR3 is 12 amino acids. The V gene's germline CDR1 is SGHDT and CDR2 YYEEEE. The V and J ends lost 4 bases and 5 bases respectively, with 10 bases between them. CDR3 residues: CASSHSEDEQYF. In DNA, the CDR3 is TGTGCCAGCAGCCATAGCGAAGACGAGCAGTACTTC.

This chain uses TRBV27 with TRBJ2-7; TRBD1 might be the D (5 bases). Deletions cut 5 bases from V and 4 bases from J, with 15 bases between. The CDR3 extends over 14 amino acids. The germline V gene encodes CDR1 MNHEY and CDR2 SMNVEV (reference sequence). CDR3 residues: CASSPEDRRYEQYF. CDR3 bases: TGTGCCAGCAGTCCAGAAGACAGACGGTACGAGCAGTACTTC.

The chain links TRBV10-3 to TRBJ2-7; D uncertain. The germline V and J ends were trimmed by 0 bases and 3 bases, with 9 bases remaining between them. Germline V gives CDR1 ENHRY, CDR2 SYGVKD. There are 14 residues in the CDR3. The CDR3 bases are TGTGCCATCAGTGAGTCCCTCCTAGTCTACGAGCAGTACTTC. This gives the protein CAISESLLVYEQYF.

The V call is TRBV4-1, the J call TRBJ2-1, with 13 nucleotides matching TRBD2. Germline V CDR1 and CDR2: MGHRA, YSYEKL. CDR3 length: 15 amino acids. V shed 6 bases, J shed 3 bases, and the junction held 2 bases outside the gene matches. The CDR3: CASSGLAGVYNEQFF. The CDR3, as DNA: TGCGCCAGCAGTGGACTAGCGGGAGTCTACAATGAGCAGTTCTTC.

The chain uses TRBV11-2 and TRBJ2-5; D may be TRBD1 (6 bases). Trimming removed 3 bases at V and 3 bases at J, with 11 bases between. This CDR3 spans 14 amino acids. The germline V gene encodes CDR1 SGHAT and CDR2 FQNNGV. CDR3 protein: CASSFRQAKETQYF. In DNA form, the CDR3 reads TGTGCCAGCAGCTTTAGACAGGCCAAAGAGACCCAGTACTTC.